One and the same sample provided the 13 T cell receptor beta chains below, sequenced in a study of response to subunit inactivated influenza vaccine. TCRdb reprocessed the RT-PCR reads via MiXCR and lists one record per CDR3 protein. The sample has approximately 500,000 distinct CDR3 sequences, approximately 12% seen once; the top ten hold around 13%. The sample in question was PBMCs from blood, obtained about 40 days after vaccination. The receptors derive from a middle-aged man who received an inactivated influenza vaccine.

This clonotype was found a few times. The rearrangement links TRBV3-1 to TRBJ2-1, with 12 bases matching TRBD2. With 4 bases clipped from V and 6 bases from J, the junction kept 7 bases outside the gene matches. The CDR3 extends over 16 amino acids. Germline V gene data show CDR1 as LGHDT and CDR2 as YNNKEL (reference sequence). The CDR3 spells CASSRPSGGAFNEQFF. In DNA form, the CDR3 reads TGTGCCAGCAGCCGACCTAGCGGGGGGGCTTTCAATGAGCAGTTCTTC.

This clonotype was seen only a few times. The rearrangement links TRBV7-9 to TRBJ1-2; D unresolved. Trimming left V 1 base short and J 10 bases short, with 10 bases between. The length of the CDR3 is 12 residues. Germline V gives CDR1 SEHNR, CDR2 FQNEAQ (reference sequence). The CDR3 coding sequence is TGTGCCAGCAGCTTAGTTGGCAGAATCTACACCTTC. Amino acids: CASSLVGRIYTF.

This clonotype was counted between two and nine times. The chain uses TRBV25-1 and TRBJ2-3; a weak D match, TRBD1 (5 bases). The CDR3 spans 18 residues. Trimming pared 0 bases from V and 1 base from J, leaving 17 bases between. Germline assignment: CDR1 MGHDK and CDR2 SYGVNS. The CDR3 DNA follows: TGTGCCAGCAGTGAATATAAGGGGTTAGTAGCCGGCACAGATACGCAGTATTTT. As protein: CASSEYKGLVAGTDTQYF.

This clonotype has more than one count but fewer than ten. The V gene is TRBV4-1, the J gene TRBJ2-7; D remains ambiguous. This CDR3 contains 15 residues. Germline V gene lookup returns CDR1 MGHRA and CDR2 YSYEKL. The germline V and J ends were trimmed by 3 bases and 0 bases, with 12 bases remaining between them. The CDR3 is CASSQDPATSYEQYF. Written as DNA, the CDR3 is TGCGCCAGCAGCCAGGACCCAGCTACCTCCTACGAGCAGTACTTC.

This clonotype was recorded at least ten times. The chain links TRBV12-3 or TRBV12-4 to TRBJ2-1; D might be TRBD2 (5 bases). This CDR3 contains 12 residues. Trimming pared 5 bases from V and 7 bases from J, leaving 9 bases between. In nucleotides, the CDR3 is TGTGCCAGCAGTCCGACGGGGAATGAGCAGTTCTTC. This translates into CASSPTGNEQFF.

V gene TRBV6-2 or TRBV6-3 combines with J gene TRBJ2-1; 12 nucleotides agree with TRBD2. CDR1 MNHEY and CDR2 SVGEGT come from the germline V gene. V shed 6 bases and J 0 bases; nucleotides not matched to a gene: 6. This CDR3 comprises 17 residues. CDR3 coding DNA: TGTGCCAGCAGAATTCCGGGACTAGCGGGCTCCTACAATGAGCAGTTCTTC. This gives the protein CASRIPGLAGSYNEQFF.

The table lists this clonotype with many counts. V usage is TRBV12-3 or TRBV12-4 and J usage is TRBJ1-6; the D gene is possibly TRBD1 (5 bases). The V end was cut by 3 bases, the J end by 3 bases, with 9 bases between. This CDR3 region has 15 residues. The CDR3 loop reads CASSLGGNYNSPLHF. The CDR3, as DNA: TGTGCCAGCAGTTTGGGGGGGAACTATAATTCACCCCTCCACTTT.

This clonotype was detected a few times. V gene TRBV7-9 combines with J gene TRBJ1-1, with a tentative D call TRBD1 (5 bases). CDR1 is SEHNR and CDR2 is FQNEAQ in the germline V gene (reference sequence). There are 12 residues in the CDR3. Trimming pared 6 bases from V and 5 bases from J, leaving 10 bases between. CDR3 DNA: TGTGCCAGCAGATGGGGGGGTACTGAAGCTTTCTTT. Its translation is CASRWGGTEAFF.

This sequence joins TRBV5-1 and TRBJ2-1, with 7 bases fitting TRBD2. Trimming took 4 bases from V and 4 from J; bases not matched to a gene: 5. CDR1 SGHRS and CDR2 YFSETQ come from the germline V gene. The CDR3 loop spans 14 amino acids. The CDR3 coding sequence is TGCGCCAGCAGCCGGGCTAGCGGATACAATGAGCAGTTCTTC. Residues: CASSRASGYNEQFF.

The chain uses TRBV9 and TRBJ2-2; D is unclear. The V gene's germline CDR1 is SGDLS and CDR2 YYNGEE. V lost 0 bases and J lost 4, with 10 bases in between. The CDR3 totals 15 residues. The CDR3 loop reads CASSVDAETTGELFF. The CDR3 coding sequence is TGTGCCAGCAGCGTAGATGCAGAGACCACCGGGGAGCTGTTTTTT.

This clonotype has just a few counts. The chain has TRBV5-5 and TRBJ2-1; D possibly corresponds to TRBD1 (5 bases). The CDR3 loop spans 16 amino acids. V dropped 0 bases and J dropped 7 bases, with 17 bases sitting between them. Germline CDR1 is SGHKS and CDR2 is YYEKEE (reference sequence). CDR3 nucleotides: TGTGCCAGCAGCTTGGCAGGACATCCGAATATAAATGAGCAGTTCTTC. Its protein product is CASSLAGHPNINEQFF.

The V call is TRBV12-3 or TRBV12-4, the J call TRBJ2-1; 10 bases agree with TRBD2. This CDR3 spans 17 amino acids. Trimming took 3 bases from V and 8 from J; bases not matched to a gene: 13. The CDR3 is CASSFGSSSGRWDEQFF. For the CDR3, the DNA is TGTGCCAGCAGTTTCGGTTCTTCTAGCGGGAGATGGGATGAGCAGTTCTTC.

This clonotype turned up a few times. This chain uses TRBV20-1 with TRBJ2-1; D uncertain. V was clipped by 6 bases and J by 6 bases, with 18 bases between them. This CDR3 contains 14 residues. CDR1 is DFQATT, CDR2 SNEGSKA, per germline (reference sequence). The CDR3 nucleotides are TGCAGTGCAACAGATGGTTCTGACATCAATGAGCAGTTCTTC. It yields the protein CSATDGSDINEQFF.